The 19 T cell receptor beta chains listed next were all sequenced from one sample in a study of human T cells and chemical hapten exposure. Regarding time point: pre-sensitization, week 0. The treatment is: therapeutic diphenylcyclopropenone sensitization with weekly scalp DPC. One entry per CDR3 protein results from TCRdb running MiXCR on the RACE reads. The sample yields about 120,000 distinct CDR3 sequences, about 13% seen once. The specimen comprised whole blood, sampled in connection with sensitization to the hapten diphenylcyclopropenone (DPC). The origin of the receptors is a woman aged 18-30 years with alopecia areata. Some clones in this sample may be carry-over from other donors' samples.

This chain connects TRBV29-1 to TRBJ1-1; TRBD1 might be the D (5 bases). Per germline, CDR1 SQVTM and CDR2 ANQGSEA. Trimming stripped 2 bases from V and 6 bases from J, with 10 bases between. The CDR3 runs to 12 residues. The CDR3 sequence: CSVEQGRSEAFF. The CDR3, as DNA: TGCAGCGTTGAACAGGGTCGGTCTGAAGCTTTCTTT. The entire variable domain, with the rest obtained from reference TRBV29-1 and TRBJ1-1, is as follows: SAVISQKPSRDICQRGTSLTIQCQVDSQVTMMFWYRQQPGQSLTLIATANQGSEATYESGFVIDKFPISRPNLTFSTLTVSNMSPEDSSIYLCSVEQGRSEAFFGQGTRLTVV.

The table lists this clonotype with many counts. The chain recombines TRBV29-1 with TRBJ1-2; D might be TRBD1 (5 bases). The CDR3 is made up of 16 amino acids. CDR1 SQVTM and CDR2 ANQGSEA come from the germline V gene. V gave up 6 bases and J gave up 4 bases, with 24 bases separating them. DNA of the CDR3: TGCAGCGTGCACCTGAGGGGAGACGGGATGGGCTATGGCTACACCTTC. It encodes CSVHLRGDGMGYGYTF. The whole variable domain, filled in from reference TRBV29-1 and TRBJ1-2, reads SAVISQKPSRDICQRGTSLTIQCQVDSQVTMMFWYRQQPGQSLTLIATANQGSEATYESGFVIDKFPISRPNLTFSTLTVSNMSPEDSSIYLCSVHLRGDGMGYGYTFGSGTRLTVV.

This clonotype was recorded a few times. This chain uses TRBV5-4 with TRBJ2-5; the D is unclear. Trimming cost V 1 base and J 1 base, with 11 bases left between them. There are 15 residues in the CDR3. The germline V gene has CDR1 SGHNT and CDR2 YYREEE (reference sequence). The CDR3 DNA is TGTGCCAGCAGCTTGTATCTCAAGGGCCAAGAGACCCAGTACTTC. Translating gives CASSLYLKGQETQYF.

The chain couples TRBV7-9 to TRBJ2-5; D is possibly TRBD2 (6 bases). Deletions cut 5 bases from V and 5 bases from J, with 24 bases between. The CDR3 is 17 amino acids. Germline CDR1 SEHNR, CDR2 FQNEAQ (reference sequence). Written as DNA, the CDR3 is TGTGCCAGCAGCCCCCGGGTTCGGCTAGCGCTTCAGGAGACCCAGTACTTC. Residues: CASSPRVRLALQETQYF.

The chain joins TRBV4-3 to TRBJ1-6; tentatively, D is TRBD1 (6 bases). V was pared by 1 base and J by 7 bases, with 11 bases between. The CDR3 length is 15 residues. The V gene's germline CDR1 is LGHNA and CDR2 YSLEER. For the CDR3, the DNA is TGCGCCAGCAGCCAAGGGGGGGCCCTAAATTCACCCCTCCACTTT. Amino acid sequence: CASSQGGALNSPLHF.

This clonotype occurred a few times. The genes are TRBV6-2 or TRBV6-3 and TRBJ2-1, with D possibly matching TRBD2 (5 bases). The CDR3 is 12 residues long. Germline CDR1 and CDR2: MNHEY and SVGEGT. Trimming pared 6 bases from V and 2 bases from J, leaving 5 bases between. Written as DNA, the CDR3 is TGTGCCAGCAGGCGGGCCTACAATGAGCAGTTCTTC. Its translation: CASRRAYNEQFF.

There are many counts of this clonotype. J is TRBJ2-1 and V is TRBV25-1; D is perhaps TRBD1 (6 bases). The CDR3 runs 18 residues. The V gene's germline CDR1 is MGHDK and CDR2 SYGVNS. V shed 2 bases and J shed 1 base, with 18 bases lying between them. The CDR3 loop reads CASSEPLRTAASYNEQFF. In DNA form, the CDR3 reads TGTGCCAGCAGTGAACCCCTAAGGACAGCAGCTTCCTACAATGAGCAGTTCTTC.

The genes are TRBV27 and TRBJ1-1; D gene unclear. In germline, CDR1 is MNHEY, CDR2 SMNVEV (reference sequence). The germline V and J ends were trimmed by 7 bases and 3 bases, with 12 bases remaining between them. The CDR3 covers 13 residues. CDR3 DNA: TGTGCCAGCAATCACAGCGGGGACACTGAAGCTTTCTTT. Protein: CASNHSGDTEAFF.

The chain combines TRBV6-2 or TRBV6-3 with TRBJ1-5; possible D gene TRBD1, 6 bases. CDR1 MNHEY and CDR2 SVGEGT come from the germline V gene. V lost 1 base, J lost 2 bases, and 6 bases lay in between. This CDR3 comprises 14 residues. The CDR3 nucleotides are TGTGCCAGCAGTTACTACAGGGGCAATCAGCCCCAGCATTTT. Protein: CASSYYRGNQPQHF.

The table lists this clonotype with a few counts. The chain couples TRBV12-3 or TRBV12-4 to TRBJ2-7; D is perhaps TRBD1 (5 bases). With 8 bases removed from V and 3 bases from J, the gap between germline ends came to 17 bases. The CDR3 spans 14 residues. This CDR3 reads CASGSGYRGYEQYF. Written as DNA, the CDR3 is TGTGCCAGCGGGTCGGGTTATAGGGGCTACGAGCAGTACTTC.

This chain links TRBV7-9 with TRBJ1-2; no definite D call. Trimming shortened V by 1 base and J by 5 bases, and 8 bases separated the two germline ends. Germline CDR1 SEHNR, CDR2 FQNEAQ (reference sequence). This CDR3 has 13 residues. CDR3 residues: CASSLGAGYGYTF. The CDR3 region has the DNA TGTGCCAGCAGCTTAGGAGCTGGTTATGGCTACACCTTC.

This chain connects TRBV20-1 to TRBJ1-2; D may be TRBD1 (6 bases). The CDR3 length is 13 residues. Germline CDR1 DFQATT, CDR2 SNEGSKA (reference sequence). Trimming took off 6 bases at V and 3 bases at J, with 14 bases between the two ends. CDR3 loop: CSAQQGLDYGYTF. The DNA of the CDR3 is TGCAGTGCCCAACAGGGTTTAGACTATGGCTACACCTTC.

This sequence joins TRBV3-1 and TRBJ1-5, with D perhaps TRBD1 (5 bases). Trimming cost V 1 base and J 0 bases, with 10 bases left between them. Germline V gives CDR1 LGHDT, CDR2 YNNKEL (reference sequence). CDR3 length equals 16 residues. CDR3: CASSQGGRGSNQPQHF. In DNA form, the CDR3 reads TGTGCCAGCAGCCAAGGAGGGAGGGGTAGCAATCAGCCCCAGCATTTT.

The rearrangement uses TRBV27 and TRBJ2-1; 9 bases match TRBD2. CDR1 is MNHEY and CDR2 is SMNVEV in the germline V gene (reference sequence). This CDR3 has 18 residues. V trimming: 0 bases; J trimming: 4 bases; junction bases outside the gene matches: 10. Here the CDR3 reads CASSLSLLAGFPYNEQFF. The CDR3 DNA sequence: TGTGCCAGCAGTTTATCTCTCCTAGCGGGGTTTCCTTACAATGAGCAGTTCTTC.

This clonotype was found a few times. V usage is TRBV3-1 and J usage is TRBJ2-6; D gene uncertain. Germline V gives CDR1 LGHDT, CDR2 YNNKEL (reference sequence). The germline V and J ends were trimmed by 4 bases and 6 bases, with 10 bases remaining between them. This CDR3 spans 14 amino acids. The CDR3 DNA reads as TGTGCCAGCAGCCTCTCGGCGGAGGCCAACGTCCTGACTTTC. Translated: CASSLSAEANVLTF.

The V and J genes are TRBV7-8 and TRBJ2-1, with D possibly being TRBD1 (6 bases). The CDR3 is 17 amino acids. V was pared by 3 bases and J by 9 bases, with 24 bases between. Germline V CDR1 and CDR2: SGHVS, FQNEAQ. The CDR3 region has the DNA TGTGCCAGCAGCTTGATGAGTCAGGGGTCAATGAGGACTGAGCAGTTCTTC. This gives the protein CASSLMSQGSMRTEQFF. Using reference TRBV7-8 and TRBJ2-1 for the parts outside the CDR3, the full variable domain is GAGVSQSPRYKVAKRGQDVALRCDPISGHVSLFWYQQALGQGPEFLTYFQNEAQLDKSGLPSDRFFAERPEGSVSTLKIQRTQQEDSAVYLCASSLMSQGSMRTEQFFGPGTRLTVL.

The J gene is TRBJ1-5, the V gene TRBV5-1; D gene unclear. The CDR3 has 13 residues. Looked up from germline, CDR1 is SGHRS and CDR2 is YFSETQ. The V end lost 4 bases, the J end lost 3 bases, and 8 bases lay between the germline ends. CDR3 protein: CASSPLPNQPQHF. For the CDR3, the DNA is TGCGCCAGCAGCCCCCTGCCCAATCAGCCCCAGCATTTT.

The chain carries TRBV27 and TRBJ1-2; tentatively, D is TRBD1 (5 bases). This CDR3 has 13 residues. Germline V gene sequence: CDR1 MNHEY, CDR2 SMNVEV (reference sequence). CDR3: CVTTGGTDYGYTF. CDR3 coding DNA: TGTGTCACGACCGGGGGAACTGATTATGGCTACACCTTC.

This clonotype has a handful of counts. The chain links TRBV18 to TRBJ1-4; D possibly corresponds to TRBD1 (5 bases). V was shortened by 4 bases and J by 8 bases, with 14 bases between the two germline ends. From germline, CDR1 is KGHSH and CDR2 LQKENI. The CDR3 loop spans 14 amino acids. The CDR3 nucleotides read TGTGCCAGCTCACTGCGTAACGGGGGGGAAAAACTGTTTTTT. Its protein product is CASSLRNGGEKLFF. Combining the CDR3 with reference TRBV18 and TRBJ1-4 gives the whole variable domain NAGVMQNPRHLVRRRGQEARLRCSPMKGHSHVYWYRQLPEEGLKFMVYLQKENIIDESGMPKERFSAEFPKEGPSILRIQQVVRGDSAAYFCASSLRNGGEKLFFGSGTQLSVL.